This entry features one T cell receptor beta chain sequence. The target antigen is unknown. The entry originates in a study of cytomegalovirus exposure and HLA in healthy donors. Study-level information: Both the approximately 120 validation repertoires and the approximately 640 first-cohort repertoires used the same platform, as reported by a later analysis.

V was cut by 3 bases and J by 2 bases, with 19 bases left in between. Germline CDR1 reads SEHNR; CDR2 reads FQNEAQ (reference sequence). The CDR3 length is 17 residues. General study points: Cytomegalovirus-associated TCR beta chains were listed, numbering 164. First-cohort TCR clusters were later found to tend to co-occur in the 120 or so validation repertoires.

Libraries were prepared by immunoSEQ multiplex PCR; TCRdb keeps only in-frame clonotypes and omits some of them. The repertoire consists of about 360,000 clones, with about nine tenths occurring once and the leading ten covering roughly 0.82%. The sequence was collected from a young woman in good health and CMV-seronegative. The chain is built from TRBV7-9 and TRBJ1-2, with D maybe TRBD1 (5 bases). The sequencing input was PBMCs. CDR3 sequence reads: CASSFPRGDGRNYGYTF. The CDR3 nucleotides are TGTGCCAGCAGCTTCCCTCGGGGGGACGGAAGGAACTATGGCTACACCTTC.